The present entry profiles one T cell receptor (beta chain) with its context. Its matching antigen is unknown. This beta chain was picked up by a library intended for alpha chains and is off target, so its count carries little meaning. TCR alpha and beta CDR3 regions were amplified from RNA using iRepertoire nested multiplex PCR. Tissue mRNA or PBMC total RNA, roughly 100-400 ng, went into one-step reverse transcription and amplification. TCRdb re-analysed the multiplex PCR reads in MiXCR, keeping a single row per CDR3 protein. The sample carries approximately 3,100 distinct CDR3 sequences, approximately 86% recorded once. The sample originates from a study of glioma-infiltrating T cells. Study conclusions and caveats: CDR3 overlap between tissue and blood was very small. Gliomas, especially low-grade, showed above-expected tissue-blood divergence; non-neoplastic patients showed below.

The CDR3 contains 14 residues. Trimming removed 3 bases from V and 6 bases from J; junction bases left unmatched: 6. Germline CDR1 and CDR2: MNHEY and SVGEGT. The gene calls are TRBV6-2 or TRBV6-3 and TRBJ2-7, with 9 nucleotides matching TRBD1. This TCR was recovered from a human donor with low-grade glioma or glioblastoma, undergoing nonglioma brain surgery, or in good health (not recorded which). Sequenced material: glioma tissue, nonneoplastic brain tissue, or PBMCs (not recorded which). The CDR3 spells CASSYGTGIREQYF. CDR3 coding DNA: TGTGCCAGCAGTTATGGGACAGGGATCCGCGAGCAGTACTTC.